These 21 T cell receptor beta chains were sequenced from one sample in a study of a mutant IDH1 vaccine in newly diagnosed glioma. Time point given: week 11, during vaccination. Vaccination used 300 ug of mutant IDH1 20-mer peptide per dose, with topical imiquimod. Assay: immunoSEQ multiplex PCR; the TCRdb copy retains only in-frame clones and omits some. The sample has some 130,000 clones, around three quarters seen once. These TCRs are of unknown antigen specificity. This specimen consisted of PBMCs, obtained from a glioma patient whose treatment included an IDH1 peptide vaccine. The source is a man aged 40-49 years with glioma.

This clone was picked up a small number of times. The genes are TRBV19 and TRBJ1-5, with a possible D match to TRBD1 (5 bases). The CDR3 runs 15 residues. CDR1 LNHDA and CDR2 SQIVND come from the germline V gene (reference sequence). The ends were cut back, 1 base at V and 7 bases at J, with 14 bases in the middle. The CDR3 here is CASSIGQTKSQPQHF. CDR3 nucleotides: TGTGCCAGTAGTATAGGACAGACCAAAAGCCAGCCCCAGCATTTT.

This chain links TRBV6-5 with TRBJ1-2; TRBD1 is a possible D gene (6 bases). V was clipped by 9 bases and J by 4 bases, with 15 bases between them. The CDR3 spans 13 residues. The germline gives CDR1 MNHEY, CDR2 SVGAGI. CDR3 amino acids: CASKQGTSYGYTF. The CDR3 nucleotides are TGTGCCAGTAAACAGGGTACAAGCTATGGCTACACCTTC.

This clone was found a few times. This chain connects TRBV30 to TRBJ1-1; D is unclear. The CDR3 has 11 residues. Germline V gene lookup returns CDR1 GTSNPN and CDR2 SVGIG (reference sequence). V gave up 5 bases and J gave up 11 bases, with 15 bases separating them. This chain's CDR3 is CAWDPAGSAFF. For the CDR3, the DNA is TGTGCCTGGGATCCTGCGGGGTCCGCTTTCTTT.

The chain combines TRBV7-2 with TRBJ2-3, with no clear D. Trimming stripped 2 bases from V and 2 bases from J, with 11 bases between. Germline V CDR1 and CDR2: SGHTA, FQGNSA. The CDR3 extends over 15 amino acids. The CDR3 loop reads CASSLISSPTDTQYF. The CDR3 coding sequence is TGTGCCAGCAGCTTAATAAGTTCCCCCACAGATACGCAGTATTTT.

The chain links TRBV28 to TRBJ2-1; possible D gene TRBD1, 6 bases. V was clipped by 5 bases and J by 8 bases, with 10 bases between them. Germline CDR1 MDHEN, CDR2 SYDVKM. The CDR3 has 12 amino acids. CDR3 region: CASSQQGYEQFF. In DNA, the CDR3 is TGTGCCAGCAGTCAACAGGGTTATGAGCAGTTCTTC.

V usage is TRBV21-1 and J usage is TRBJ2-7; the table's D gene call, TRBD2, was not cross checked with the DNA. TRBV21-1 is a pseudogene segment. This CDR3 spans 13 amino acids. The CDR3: CASRVTSGYEQYF. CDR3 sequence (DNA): TGTGCCAGCAGGGTGACTAGCGGCTACGAGCAGTACTTC.

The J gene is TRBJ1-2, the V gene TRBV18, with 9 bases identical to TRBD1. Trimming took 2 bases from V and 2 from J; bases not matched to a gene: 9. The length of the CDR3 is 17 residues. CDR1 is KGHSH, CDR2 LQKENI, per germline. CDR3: CASSPKGGQGYNYGYTF. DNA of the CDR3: TGTGCCAGCTCACCAAAAGGCGGACAGGGGTACAACTATGGCTACACCTTC.

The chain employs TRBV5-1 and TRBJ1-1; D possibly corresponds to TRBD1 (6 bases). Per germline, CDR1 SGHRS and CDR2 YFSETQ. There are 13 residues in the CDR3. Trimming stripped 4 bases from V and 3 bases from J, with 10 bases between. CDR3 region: CASSPGQYTEAFF. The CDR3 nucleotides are TGCGCCAGCAGCCCCGGACAGTACACTGAAGCTTTCTTT.

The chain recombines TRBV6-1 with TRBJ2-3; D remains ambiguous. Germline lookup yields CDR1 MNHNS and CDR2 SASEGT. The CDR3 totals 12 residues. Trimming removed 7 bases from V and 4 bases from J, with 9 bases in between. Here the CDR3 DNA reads TGTGCCAGCAACTCAAGGGCAGATACGCAGTATTTT. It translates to CASNSRADTQYF.

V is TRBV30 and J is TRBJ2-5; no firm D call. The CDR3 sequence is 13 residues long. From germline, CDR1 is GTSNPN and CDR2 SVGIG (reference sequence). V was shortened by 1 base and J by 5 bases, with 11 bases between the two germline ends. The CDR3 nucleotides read TGTGCCTGGAGTGCTGGGTTAGAGGAGACCCAGTACTTC. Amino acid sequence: CAWSAGLEETQYF. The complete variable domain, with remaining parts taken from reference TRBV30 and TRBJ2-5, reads SQTIHQWPATLVQPVGSPLSLECTVEGTSNPNLYWYRQAAGRGLQLLFYSVGIGQISSEVPQNLSASRPQDRQFILSSKKLLLSDSGFYLCAWSAGLEETQYFGPGTRLLVL.

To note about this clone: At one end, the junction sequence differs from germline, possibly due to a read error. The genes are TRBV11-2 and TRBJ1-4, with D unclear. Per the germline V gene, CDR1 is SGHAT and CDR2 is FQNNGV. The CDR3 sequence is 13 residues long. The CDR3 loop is CASSLPVNEELFF. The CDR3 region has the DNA TGTGCCAGCAGCTTACCAGTGAATGAAGAACTGTTTTTT.

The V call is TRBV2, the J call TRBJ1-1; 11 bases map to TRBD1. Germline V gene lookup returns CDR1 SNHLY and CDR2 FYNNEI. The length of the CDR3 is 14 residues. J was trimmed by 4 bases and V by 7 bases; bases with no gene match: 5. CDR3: CASTKGQGGTEAFF. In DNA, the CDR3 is TGTGCCAGCACTAAGGGACAGGGGGGCACTGAAGCTTTCTTT.

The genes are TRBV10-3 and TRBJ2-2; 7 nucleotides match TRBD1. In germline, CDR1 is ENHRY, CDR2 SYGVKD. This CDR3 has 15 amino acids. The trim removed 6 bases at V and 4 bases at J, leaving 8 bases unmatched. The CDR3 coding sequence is TGTGCCATCAGAAAACAGGGGCCGGGCACCGGGGAGCTGTTTTTT. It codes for CAIRKQGPGTGELFF.

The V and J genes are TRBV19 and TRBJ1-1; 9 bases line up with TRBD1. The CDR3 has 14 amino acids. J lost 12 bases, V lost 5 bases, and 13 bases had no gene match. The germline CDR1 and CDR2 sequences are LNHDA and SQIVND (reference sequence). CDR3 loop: CASSPPGQGRGTFF. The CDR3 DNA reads TGTGCCAGTAGTCCGCCCGGACAGGGGAGGGGAACTTTCTTT.

The CDR3 coding sequence is TGTGCCAGCAGCGGGTCTGCGGGGCGCCACAATGAGCAGTTCTTC. This sequence encodes CASSGSAGRHNEQFF. The V gene is TRBV9, the J gene TRBJ2-1, with a weak D call TRBD2 (6 bases). Germline V gene sequence: CDR1 SGDLS, CDR2 YYNGEE. The V end lost 3 bases, the J end lost 5 bases, and 15 bases lay between the germline ends. There are 15 residues in the CDR3.

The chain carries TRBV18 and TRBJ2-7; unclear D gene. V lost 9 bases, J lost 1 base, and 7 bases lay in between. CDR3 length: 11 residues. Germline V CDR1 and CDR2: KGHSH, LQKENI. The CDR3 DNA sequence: TGTGCCAGTTCAGATTCCTACGAGCAGTACTTC. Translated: CASSDSYEQYF.

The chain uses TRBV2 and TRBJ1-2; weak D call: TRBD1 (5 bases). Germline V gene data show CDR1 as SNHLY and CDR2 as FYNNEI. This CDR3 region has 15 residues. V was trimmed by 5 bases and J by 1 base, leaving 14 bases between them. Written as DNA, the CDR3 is TGTGCCAGCAGTTCCGGAGGGGCGGATAACTATGGCTACACCTTC. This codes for CASSSGGADNYGYTF.

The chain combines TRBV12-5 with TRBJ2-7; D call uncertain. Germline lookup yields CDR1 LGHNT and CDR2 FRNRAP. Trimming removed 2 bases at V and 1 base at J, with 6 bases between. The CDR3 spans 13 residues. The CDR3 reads CASGLQTSYEQYF. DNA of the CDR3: TGTGCTAGTGGTTTGCAGACGTCCTACGAGCAGTACTTC. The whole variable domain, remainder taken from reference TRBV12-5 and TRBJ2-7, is DARVTQTPRHKVTEMGQEVTMRCQPILGHNTVFWYRQTMMQGLELLAYFRNRAPLDDSGMPKDRFSAEMPDATLATLKIQPSEPRDSAVYFCASGLQTSYEQYFGPGTRLTVT.

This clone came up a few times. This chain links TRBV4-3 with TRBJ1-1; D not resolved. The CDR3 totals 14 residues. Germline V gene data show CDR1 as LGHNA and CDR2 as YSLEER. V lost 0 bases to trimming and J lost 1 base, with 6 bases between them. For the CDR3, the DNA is TGCGCCAGCAGCCAAGATTTTGGGAACACTGAAGCTTTCTTT. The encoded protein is CASSQDFGNTEAFF.

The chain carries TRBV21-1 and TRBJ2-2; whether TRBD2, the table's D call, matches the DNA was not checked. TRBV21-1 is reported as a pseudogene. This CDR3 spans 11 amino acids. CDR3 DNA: TGTGCCAGCAGCAGGAGTCGGGAGCTGTTTTTT. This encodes CASSRSRELFF.

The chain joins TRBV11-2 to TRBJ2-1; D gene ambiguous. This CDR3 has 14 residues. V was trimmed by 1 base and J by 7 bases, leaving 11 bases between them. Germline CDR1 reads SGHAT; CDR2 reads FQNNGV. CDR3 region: CASSLGRRVNEQFF. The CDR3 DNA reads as TGTGCCAGCAGCTTAGGTAGAAGGGTAAATGAGCAGTTCTTC.